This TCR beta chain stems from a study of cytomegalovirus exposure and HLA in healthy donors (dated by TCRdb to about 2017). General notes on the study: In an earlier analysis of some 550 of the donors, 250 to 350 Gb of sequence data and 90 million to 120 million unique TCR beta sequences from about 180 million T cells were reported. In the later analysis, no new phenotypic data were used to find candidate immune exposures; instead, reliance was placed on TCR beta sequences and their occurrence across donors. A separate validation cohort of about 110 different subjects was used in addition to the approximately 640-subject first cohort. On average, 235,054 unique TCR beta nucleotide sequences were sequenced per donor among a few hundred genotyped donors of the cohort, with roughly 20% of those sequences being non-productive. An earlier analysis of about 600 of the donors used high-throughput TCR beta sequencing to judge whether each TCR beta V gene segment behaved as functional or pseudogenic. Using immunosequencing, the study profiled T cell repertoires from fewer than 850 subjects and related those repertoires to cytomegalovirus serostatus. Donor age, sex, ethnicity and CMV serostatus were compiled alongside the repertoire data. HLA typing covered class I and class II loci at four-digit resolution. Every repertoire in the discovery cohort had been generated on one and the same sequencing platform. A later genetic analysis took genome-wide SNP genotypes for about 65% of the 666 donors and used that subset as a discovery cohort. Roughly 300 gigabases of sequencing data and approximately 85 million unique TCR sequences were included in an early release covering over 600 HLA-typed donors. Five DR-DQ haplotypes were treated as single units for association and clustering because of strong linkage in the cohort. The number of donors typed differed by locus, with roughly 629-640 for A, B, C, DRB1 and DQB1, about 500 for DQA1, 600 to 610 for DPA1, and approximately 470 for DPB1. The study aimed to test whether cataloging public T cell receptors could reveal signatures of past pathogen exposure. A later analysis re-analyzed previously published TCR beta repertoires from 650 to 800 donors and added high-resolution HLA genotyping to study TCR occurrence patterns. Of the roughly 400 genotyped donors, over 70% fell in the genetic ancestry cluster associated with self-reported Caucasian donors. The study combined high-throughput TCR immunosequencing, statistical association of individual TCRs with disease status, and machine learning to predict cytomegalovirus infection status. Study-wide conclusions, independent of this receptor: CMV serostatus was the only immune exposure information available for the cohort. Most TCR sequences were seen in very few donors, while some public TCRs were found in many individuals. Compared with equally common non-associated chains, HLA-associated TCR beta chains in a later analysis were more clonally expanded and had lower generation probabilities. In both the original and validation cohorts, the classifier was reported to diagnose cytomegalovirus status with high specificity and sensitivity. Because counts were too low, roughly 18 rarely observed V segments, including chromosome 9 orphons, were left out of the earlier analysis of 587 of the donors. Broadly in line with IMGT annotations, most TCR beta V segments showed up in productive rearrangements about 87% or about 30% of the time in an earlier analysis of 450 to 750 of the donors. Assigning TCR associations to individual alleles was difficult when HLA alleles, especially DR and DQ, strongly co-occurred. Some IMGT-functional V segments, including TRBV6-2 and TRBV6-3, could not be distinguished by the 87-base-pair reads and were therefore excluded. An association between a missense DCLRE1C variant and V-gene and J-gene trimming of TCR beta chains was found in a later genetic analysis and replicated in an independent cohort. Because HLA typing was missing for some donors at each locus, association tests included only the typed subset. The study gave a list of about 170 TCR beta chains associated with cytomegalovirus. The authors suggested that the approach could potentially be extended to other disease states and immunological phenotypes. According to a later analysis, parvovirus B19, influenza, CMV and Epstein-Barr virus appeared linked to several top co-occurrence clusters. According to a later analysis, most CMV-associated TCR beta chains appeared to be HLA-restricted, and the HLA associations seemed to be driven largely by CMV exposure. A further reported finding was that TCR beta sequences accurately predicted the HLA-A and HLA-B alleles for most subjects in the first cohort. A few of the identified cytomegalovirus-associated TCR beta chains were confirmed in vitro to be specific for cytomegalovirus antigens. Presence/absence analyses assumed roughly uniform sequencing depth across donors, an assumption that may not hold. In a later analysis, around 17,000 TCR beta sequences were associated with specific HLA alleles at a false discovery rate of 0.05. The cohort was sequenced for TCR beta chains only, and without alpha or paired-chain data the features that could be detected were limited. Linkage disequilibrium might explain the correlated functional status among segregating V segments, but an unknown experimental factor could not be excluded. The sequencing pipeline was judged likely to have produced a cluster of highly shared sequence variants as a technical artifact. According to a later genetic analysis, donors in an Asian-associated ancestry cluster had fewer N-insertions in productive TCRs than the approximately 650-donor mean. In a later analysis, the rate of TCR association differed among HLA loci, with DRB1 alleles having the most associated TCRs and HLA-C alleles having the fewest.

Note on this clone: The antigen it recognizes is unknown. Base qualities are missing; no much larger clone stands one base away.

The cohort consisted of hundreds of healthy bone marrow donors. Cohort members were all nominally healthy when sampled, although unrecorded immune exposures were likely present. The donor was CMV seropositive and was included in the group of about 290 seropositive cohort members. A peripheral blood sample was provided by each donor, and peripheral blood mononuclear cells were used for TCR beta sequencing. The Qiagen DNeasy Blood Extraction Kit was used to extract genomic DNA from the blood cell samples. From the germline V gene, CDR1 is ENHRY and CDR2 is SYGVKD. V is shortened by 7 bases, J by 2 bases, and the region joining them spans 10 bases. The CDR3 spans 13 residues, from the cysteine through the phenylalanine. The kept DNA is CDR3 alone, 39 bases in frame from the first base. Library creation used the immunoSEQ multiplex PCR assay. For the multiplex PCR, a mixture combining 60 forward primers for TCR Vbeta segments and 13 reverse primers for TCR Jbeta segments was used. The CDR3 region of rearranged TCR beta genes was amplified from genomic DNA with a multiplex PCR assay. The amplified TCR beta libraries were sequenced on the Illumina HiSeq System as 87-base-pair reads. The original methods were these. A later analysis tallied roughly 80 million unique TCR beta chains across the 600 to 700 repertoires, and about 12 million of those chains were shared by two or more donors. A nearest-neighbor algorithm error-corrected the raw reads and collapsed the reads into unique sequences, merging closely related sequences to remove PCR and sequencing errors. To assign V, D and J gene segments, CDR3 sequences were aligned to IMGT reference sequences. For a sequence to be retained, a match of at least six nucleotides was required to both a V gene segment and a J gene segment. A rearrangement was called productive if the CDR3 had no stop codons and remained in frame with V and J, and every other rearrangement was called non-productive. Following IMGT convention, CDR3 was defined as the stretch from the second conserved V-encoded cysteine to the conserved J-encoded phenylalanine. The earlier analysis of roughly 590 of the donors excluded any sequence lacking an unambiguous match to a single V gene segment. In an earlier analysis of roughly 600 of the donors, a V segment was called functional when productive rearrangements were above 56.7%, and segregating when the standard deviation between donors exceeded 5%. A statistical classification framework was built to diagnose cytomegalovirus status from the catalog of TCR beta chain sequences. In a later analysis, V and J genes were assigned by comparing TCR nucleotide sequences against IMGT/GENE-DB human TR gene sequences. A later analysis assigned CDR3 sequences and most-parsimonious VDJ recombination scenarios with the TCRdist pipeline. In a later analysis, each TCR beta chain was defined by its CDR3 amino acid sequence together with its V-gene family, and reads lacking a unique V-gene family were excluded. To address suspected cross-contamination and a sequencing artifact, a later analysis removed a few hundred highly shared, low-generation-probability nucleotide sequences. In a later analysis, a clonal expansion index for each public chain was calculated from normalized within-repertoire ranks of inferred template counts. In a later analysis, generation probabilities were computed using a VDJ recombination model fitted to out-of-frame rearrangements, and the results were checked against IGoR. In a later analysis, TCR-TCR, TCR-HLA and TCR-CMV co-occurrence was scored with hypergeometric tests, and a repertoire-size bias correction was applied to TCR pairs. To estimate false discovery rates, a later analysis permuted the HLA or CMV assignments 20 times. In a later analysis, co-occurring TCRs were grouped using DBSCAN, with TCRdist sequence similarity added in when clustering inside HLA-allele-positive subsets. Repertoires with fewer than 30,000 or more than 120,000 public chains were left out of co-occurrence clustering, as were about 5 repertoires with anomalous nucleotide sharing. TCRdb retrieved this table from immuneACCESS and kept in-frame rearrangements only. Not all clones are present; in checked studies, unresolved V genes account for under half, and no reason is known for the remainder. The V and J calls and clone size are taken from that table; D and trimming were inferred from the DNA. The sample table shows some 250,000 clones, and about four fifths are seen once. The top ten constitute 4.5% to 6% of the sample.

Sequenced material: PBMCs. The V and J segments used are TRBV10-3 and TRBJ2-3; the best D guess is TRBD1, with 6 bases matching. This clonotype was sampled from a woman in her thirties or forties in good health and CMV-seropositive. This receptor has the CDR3 CAIKDSYTDTQYF. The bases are TGTGCCATCAAGGACAGCTACACAGATACGCAGTATTTT.